This T cell receptor beta chain emerged from a study of T cells in localized non-small cell lung cancer. Only in-frame clones appear in the TCRdb table, and some are missing; sequencing was by immunoSEQ multiplex PCR. The data hold over 40,000 clones, with about 86% observed a single time. CDR1 is SGDLS, CDR2 YYNGEE, per germline. This CDR3 spans 16 amino acids. V lost 4 bases, J lost 5 bases, and 21 bases lay in between. Remarks on this clone: The target antigen is unknown.

Study results and limitations: With higher T cell density in blood came longer overall survival. It was uninvolved adjacent lung that showed the highest T cell clonality, exceeding tumor. The study sequenced only one region of the tumor. As a result, intratumor heterogeneity could not be excluded and remains possible.

This sequence joins TRBV9 and TRBJ1-2; a possible D gene is TRBD1 (5 bases). Sequencing used peripheral blood, obtained before any cancer treatment. This receptor was taken from a woman between 18 and 50 years old with stage III lung adenocarcinoma. The CDR3 is CASSTGEGRRGYGYTF. The CDR3 region has the DNA TGTGCCAGCAGCACGGGGGAGGGCAGGAGAGGGTATGGCTACACCTTC. Together with reference TRBV9 and TRBJ1-2, the CDR3 gives the full variable domain: DSGVTQTPKHLITATGQRVTLRCSPRSGDLSVYWYQQSLDQGLQFLIQYYNGEERAKGNILERFSAQQFPDLHSELNLSSLELGDSALYFCASSTGEGRRGYGYTFGSGTRLTVV.